The entry that follows covers one TCR beta chain sequence. The data stem from a study of blood T cell repertoires in COVID-19. Background on the study: Researchers got acute and convalescent COVID-19 samples from the United States, Italy and Spain. Nucleic acid was either cDNA or gDNA, and it came from T cells, B-cell-depleted T cells, or PBMCs.

The ends were cut back, 2 bases at V and 4 bases at J, with 10 bases in the middle. Germline V gene data show CDR1 as MGHDK and CDR2 as SYGVNS. The CDR3 consists of 14 residues. Only in-frame clones appear in the TCRdb table, and some are missing; sequencing was by immunoSEQ multiplex PCR. The table records under 500,000 clones, about 90% of them present only once. Study members were between about 18 and 95 years old and lived in roughly 24 US regions. Self-reported history from a screening survey and questionnaire set each donor's cohort. This TCR was recovered from a woman between 18 and 29 years old with acute COVID-19. Material: PBMCs or T cells enriched from blood (not recorded which). The gene calls are TRBV25-1 and TRBJ2-3; weak D call: TRBD2 (6 bases). The CDR3: CASSEPGESDTQYF. For the CDR3, the DNA is TGTGCCAGCAGTGAACCGGGAGAGTCAGATACGCAGTATTTT.